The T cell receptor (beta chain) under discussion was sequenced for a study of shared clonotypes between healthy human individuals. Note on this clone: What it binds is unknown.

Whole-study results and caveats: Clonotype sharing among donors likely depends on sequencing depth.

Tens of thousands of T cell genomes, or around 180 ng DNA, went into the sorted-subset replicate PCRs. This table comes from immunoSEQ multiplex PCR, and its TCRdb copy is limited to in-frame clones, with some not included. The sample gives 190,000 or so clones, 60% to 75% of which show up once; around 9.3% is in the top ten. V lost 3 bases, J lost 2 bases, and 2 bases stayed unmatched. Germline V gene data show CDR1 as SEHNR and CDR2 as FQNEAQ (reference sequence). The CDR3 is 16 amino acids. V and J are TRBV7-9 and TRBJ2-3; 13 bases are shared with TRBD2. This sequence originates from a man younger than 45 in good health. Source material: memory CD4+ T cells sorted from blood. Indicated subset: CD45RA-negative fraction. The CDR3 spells CASSLGLAGPTDTQYF. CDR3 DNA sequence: TGTGCCAGCAGCTTGGGACTAGCGGGGCCCACAGATACGCAGTATTTT. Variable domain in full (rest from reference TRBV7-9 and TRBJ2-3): DTGVSQNPRHKITKRGQNVTFRCDPISEHNRLYWYRQTLGQGPEFLTYFQNEAQLEKSRLLSDRFSAERPKGSFSTLEIQRTEQGDSAMYLCASSLGLAGPTDTQYFGPGTRLTVL.